This TCR beta chain was recorded in a study of post-analysis software for immune sequencing data. Across the study: Recorded subtypes: relapsing-remitting, secondary progressive, progressive-relapsing; some patients unannotated. Regarding the study as a whole: Compared with controls, patients had more of roughly 5 TRBV segments, including TRBV5-6, TRBV5-1 and TRBV20-1. Those with multiple sclerosis, the patient group, showed significantly lower normalized Chao1 diversity than controls. Those samples that were prepared in the same batch co-clustered strongly by F measure.

CDR1 is MNHEY and CDR2 is SVGEGT in the germline V gene. CDR3 length equals 15 residues. Tagging with unique molecular identifiers was a feature of the TCR beta cDNA libraries. cDNA molecules numbering about 490,000 came from roughly 1 to 10 million T cells. In TCRdb, the PCR reads were re-called with MiXCR into one record per CDR3 protein. The sample includes around 700,000 distinct CDR3 sequences, approximately 60% of them seen just once. With regard to this clonotype: Its antigen remains unknown. The junction shows a germline mismatch at one end, possibly a read error.

The chain links TRBV6-2 or TRBV6-3 to TRBJ2-1; a possible D gene is TRBD1 (6 bases). Material for sequencing was blood. This TCR came from a girl between 2 and 10 years old with multiple sclerosis. The CDR3 sequence is CAGSSRKGHYNEQFF. The CDR3 region has the DNA TGTGCCGGCAGTTCCCGGAAGGGACACTACAATGAGCAGTTCTTC.